This T cell receptor beta chain was sequenced during a study of blood T cell repertoires in COVID-19. At the level of the study: Both acute and convalescent COVID-19 samples were obtained from the United States, Italy and Spain. Sources were T cells, B-cell-depleted T cells, or PBMCs; the material itself was cDNA or gDNA.

Seattle patient enrollment occurred during active infection, with longitudinal follow-up thereafter. Trimming shortened V by 3 bases and J by 3 bases, and 14 bases separated the two germline ends. CDR1 MGHDK and CDR2 SYGVNS come from the germline V gene. This CDR3 is built from 15 residues. Original handling: Amplification with reference gene primers provided the estimates of nucleated cell counts. Method: immunoSEQ multiplex PCR; TCRdb's copy keeps in-frame clones and lacks some. V and J calls and clone size are given by that table; D and trimming were obtained from the DNA. Of approximately 210,000 clones listed, around 86% were seen once; the top ten hold roughly 11%.

What was sequenced was peripheral blood. The chain employs TRBV25-1 and TRBJ1-1; D is undetermined. This clonotype originated in a man in his fifties with COVID-19, enrolled during active disease. The CDR3 DNA follows: TGTGCCAGCAGTGACTTGGCAGGCGCCTACACTGAAGCTTTCTTT. This codes for CASSDLAGAYTEAFF. Using reference TRBV25-1 and TRBJ1-1 for the parts outside the CDR3, the full variable domain is EADIYQTPRYLVIGTGKKITLECSQTMGHDKMYWYQQDPGMELHLIHYSYGVNSTEKGDLSSESTVSRIRTEHFPLTLESARPSHTSQYLCASSDLAGAYTEAFFGQGTRLTVV.